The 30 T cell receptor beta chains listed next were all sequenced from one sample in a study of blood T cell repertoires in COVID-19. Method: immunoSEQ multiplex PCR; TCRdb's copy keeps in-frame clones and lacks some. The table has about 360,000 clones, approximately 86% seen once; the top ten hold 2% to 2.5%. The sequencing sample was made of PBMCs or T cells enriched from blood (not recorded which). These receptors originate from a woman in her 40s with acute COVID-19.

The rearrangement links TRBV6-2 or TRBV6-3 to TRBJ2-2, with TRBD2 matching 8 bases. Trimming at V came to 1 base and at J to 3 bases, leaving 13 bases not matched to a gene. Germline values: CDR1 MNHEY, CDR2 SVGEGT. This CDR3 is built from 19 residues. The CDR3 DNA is TGTGCCAGCAGTTACTTCCCAGCGGGGGCCATTTTTGACACCGGGGAGCTGTTTTTT. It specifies CASSYFPAGAIFDTGELFF.

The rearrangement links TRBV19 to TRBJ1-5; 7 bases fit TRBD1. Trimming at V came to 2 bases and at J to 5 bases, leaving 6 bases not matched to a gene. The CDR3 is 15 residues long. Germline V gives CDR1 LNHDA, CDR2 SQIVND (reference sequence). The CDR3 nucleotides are TGTGCCAGTAGTATACAGGGGGTTAGTGATCAGCCCCAGCATTTT. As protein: CASSIQGVSDQPQHF.

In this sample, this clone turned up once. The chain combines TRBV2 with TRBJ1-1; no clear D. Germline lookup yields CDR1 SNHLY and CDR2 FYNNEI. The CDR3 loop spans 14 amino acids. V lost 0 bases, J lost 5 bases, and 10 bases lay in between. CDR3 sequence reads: CASSEARGGTEAFF. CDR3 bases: TGTGCCAGCAGTGAAGCGCGGGGAGGAACTGAAGCTTTCTTT.

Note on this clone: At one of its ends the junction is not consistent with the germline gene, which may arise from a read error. CDR3 coding DNA: TGTGCCAGCAGTGAAACACAGCGGGGCGACATATGTTTT. Translated: CASSETQRGDICF. This chain joins TRBV2 and TRBJ2-3, with 7 bases identical to TRBD2. CDR3 size: 13 residues. CDR1 SNHLY and CDR2 FYNNEI come from the germline V gene. Filled out from reference TRBV2 and TRBJ2-3, the complete variable domain reads EPEVTQTPSHQVTQMGQEVILRCVPISNHLYFYWYRQILGQKVEFLVSFYNNEISEKSEIFDDQFSVERPDGSNFTLKIRSTKLEDSAMYFCASSETQRGDICFGPGTRLTVL.

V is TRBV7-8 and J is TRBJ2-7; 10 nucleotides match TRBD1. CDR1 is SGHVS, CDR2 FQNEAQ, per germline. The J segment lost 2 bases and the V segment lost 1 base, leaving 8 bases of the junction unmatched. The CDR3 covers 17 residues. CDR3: CASSLVIPGQGTYEQYF. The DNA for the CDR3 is TGTGCCAGCAGCTTAGTAATTCCGGGACAGGGGACCTACGAGCAGTACTTC.

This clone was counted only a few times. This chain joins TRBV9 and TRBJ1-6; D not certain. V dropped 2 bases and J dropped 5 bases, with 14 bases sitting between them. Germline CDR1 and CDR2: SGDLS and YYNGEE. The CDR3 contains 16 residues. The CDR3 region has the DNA TGTGCCAGCAGCGTGGCGGGGTCAGGACATAATTCACCCCTCCACTTT. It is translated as CASSVAGSGHNSPLHF. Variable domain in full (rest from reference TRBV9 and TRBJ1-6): DSGVTQTPKHLITATGQRVTLRCSPRSGDLSVYWYQQSLDQGLQFLIQYYNGEERAKGNILERFSAQQFPDLHSELNLSSLELGDSALYFCASSVAGSGHNSPLHFGNGTRLTVT.

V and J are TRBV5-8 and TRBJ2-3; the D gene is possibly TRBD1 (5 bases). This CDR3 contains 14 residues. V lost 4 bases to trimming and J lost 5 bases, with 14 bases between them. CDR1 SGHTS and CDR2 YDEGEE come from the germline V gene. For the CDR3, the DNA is TGTGCCAGCAGCGCCCAGGGTGTTGGAGATACGCAGTATTTT. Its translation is CASSAQGVGDTQYF.

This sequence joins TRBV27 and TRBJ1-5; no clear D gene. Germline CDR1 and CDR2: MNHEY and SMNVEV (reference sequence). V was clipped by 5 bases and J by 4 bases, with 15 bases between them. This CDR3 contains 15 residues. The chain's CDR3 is CASSTGRGSNQPQHF. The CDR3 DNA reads TGTGCCAGCAGTACCGGACGGGGATCTAATCAGCCCCAGCATTTT.

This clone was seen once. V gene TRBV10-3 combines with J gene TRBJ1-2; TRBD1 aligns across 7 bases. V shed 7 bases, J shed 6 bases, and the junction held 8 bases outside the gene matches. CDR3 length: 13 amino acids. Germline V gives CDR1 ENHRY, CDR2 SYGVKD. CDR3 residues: CAINGDSRHGYTF. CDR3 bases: TGTGCCATCAACGGGGACAGCCGTCATGGCTACACCTTC.

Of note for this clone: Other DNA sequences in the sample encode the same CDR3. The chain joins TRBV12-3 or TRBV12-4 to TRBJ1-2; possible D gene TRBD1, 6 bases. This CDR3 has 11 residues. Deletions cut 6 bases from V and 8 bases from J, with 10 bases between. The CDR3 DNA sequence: TGTGCCAGCAGCGGACAGCGGGGCTACACCTTC. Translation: CASSGQRGYTF.

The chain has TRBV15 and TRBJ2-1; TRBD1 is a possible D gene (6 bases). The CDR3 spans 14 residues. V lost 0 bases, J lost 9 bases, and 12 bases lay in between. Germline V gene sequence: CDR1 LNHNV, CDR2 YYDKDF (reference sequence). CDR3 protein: CATSRDYKQGEQFF. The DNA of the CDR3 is TGTGCCACCAGCAGAGATTATAAACAGGGTGAGCAGTTCTTC. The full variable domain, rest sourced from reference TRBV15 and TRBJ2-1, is DAMVIQNPRYQVTQFGKPVTLSCSQTLNHNVMYWYQQKSSQAPKLLFHYYDKDFNNEADTPDNFQSRRPNTSFCFLDIRSPGLGDTAMYLCATSRDYKQGEQFFGPGTRLTVL.

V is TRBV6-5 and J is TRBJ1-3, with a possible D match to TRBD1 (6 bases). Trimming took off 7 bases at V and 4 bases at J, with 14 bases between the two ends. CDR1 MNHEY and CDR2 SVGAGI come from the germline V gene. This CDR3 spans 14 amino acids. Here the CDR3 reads CASIRTVRGNTIYF. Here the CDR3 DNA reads TGTGCCAGCATAAGGACAGTCAGAGGAAACACCATATATTTT.

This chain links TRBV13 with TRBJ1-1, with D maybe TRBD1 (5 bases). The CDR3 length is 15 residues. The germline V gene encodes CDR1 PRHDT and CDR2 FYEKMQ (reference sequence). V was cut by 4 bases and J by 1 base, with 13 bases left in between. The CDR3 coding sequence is TGTGCCAGCAGCTCCACCGGGACTCCGAACACTGAAGCTTTCTTT. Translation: CASSSTGTPNTEAFF.

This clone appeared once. The CDR3 region is CASSLARESYGYTF. In DNA form, the CDR3 reads TGTGCCAGCAGCTTAGCGAGGGAAAGCTATGGCTACACCTTC. The V gene is TRBV7-2, the J gene TRBJ1-2; no clear D. V lost 0 bases to trimming and J lost 4 bases, with 9 bases between them. Germline V gene data show CDR1 as SGHTA and CDR2 as FQGNSA. The CDR3 loop spans 14 amino acids.

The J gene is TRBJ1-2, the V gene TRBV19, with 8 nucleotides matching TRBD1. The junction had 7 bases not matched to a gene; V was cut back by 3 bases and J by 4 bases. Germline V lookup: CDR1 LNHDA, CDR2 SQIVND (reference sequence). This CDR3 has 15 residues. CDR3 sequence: CASSIPRTGSYGYTF. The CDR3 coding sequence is TGTGCCAGTAGTATCCCAAGGACAGGGAGCTATGGCTACACCTTC.

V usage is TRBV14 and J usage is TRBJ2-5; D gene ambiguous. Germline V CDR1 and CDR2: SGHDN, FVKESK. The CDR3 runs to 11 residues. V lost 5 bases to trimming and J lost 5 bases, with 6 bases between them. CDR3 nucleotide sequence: TGTGCCAGCAGCTACAGTGAGACCCAGTACTTC. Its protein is CASSYSETQYF.

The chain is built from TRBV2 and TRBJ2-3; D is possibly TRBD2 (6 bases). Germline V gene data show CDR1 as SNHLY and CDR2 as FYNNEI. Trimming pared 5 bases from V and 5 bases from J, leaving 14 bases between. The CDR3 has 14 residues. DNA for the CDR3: TGTGCCAGCAGTAGGGACTTGGTGGGAGATACGCAGTATTTT. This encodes CASSRDLVGDTQYF.

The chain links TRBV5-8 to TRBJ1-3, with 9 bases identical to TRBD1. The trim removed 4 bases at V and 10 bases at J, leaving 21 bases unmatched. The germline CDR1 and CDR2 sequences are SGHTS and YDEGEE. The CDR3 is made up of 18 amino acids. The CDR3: CASSRDRAYLSGNRTIYF. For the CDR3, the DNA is TGTGCCAGCAGCCGGGACAGGGCGTACTTATCTGGAAACAGGACCATATATTTT.

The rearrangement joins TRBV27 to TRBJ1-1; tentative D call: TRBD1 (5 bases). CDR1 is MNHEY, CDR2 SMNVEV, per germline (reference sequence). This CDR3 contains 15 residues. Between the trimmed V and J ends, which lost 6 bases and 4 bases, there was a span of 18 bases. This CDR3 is CASSLRVERGTEAFF. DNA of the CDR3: TGTGCCAGCAGCCTACGGGTCGAAAGGGGCACTGAAGCTTTCTTT.

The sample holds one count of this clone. CDR3 nucleotides: TGTGCCAGCAGTTATAAGCGGGGGGATCCGCAGTTCTTC. The encoded protein is CASSYKRGDPQFF. V is TRBV6-5 and J is TRBJ2-1, with 9 bases fitting TRBD2. V was clipped by 3 bases and J by 12 bases; unmatched bases: 6. The germline V gene encodes CDR1 MNHEY and CDR2 SVGAGI. The CDR3 sequence is 13 residues long.

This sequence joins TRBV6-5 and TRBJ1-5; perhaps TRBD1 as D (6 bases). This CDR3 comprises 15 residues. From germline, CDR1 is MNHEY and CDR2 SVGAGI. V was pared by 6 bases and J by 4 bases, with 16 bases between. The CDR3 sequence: CASSFGTIGNQPQHF. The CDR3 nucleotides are TGTGCCAGCAGCTTCGGGACAATAGGGAATCAGCCCCAGCATTTT.

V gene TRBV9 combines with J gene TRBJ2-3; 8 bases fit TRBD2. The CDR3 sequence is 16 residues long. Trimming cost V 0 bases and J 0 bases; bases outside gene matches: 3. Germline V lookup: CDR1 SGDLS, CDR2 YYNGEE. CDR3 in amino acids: CASSVGTSGSTDTQYF. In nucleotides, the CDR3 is TGTGCCAGCAGCGTAGGCACTAGCGGTAGCACAGATACGCAGTATTTT.

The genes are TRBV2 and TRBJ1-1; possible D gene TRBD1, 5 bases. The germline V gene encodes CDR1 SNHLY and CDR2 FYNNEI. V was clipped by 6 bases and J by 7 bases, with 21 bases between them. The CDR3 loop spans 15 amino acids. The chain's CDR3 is CASRVVGVGSGEAFF. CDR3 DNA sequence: TGTGCCAGCAGAGTGGTAGGGGTGGGGTCAGGTGAAGCTTTCTTT.

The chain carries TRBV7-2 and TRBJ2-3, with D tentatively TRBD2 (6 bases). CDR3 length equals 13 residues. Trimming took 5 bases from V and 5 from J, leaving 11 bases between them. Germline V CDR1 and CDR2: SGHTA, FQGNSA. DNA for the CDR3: TGTGCCAGCAGCCTGTTGGGGGGAGATACGCAGTATTTT. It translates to CASSLLGGDTQYF.

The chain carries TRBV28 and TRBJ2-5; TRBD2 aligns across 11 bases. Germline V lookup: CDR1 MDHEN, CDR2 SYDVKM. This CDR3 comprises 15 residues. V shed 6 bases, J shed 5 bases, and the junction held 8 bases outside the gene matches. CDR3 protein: CASRERLAGFETQYF. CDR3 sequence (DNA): TGTGCCAGCAGGGAGAGACTAGCGGGGTTTGAGACCCAGTACTTC. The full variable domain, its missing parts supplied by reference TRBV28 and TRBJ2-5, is DVKVTQSSRYLVKRTGEKVFLECVQDMDHENMFWYRQDPGLGLRLIYFSYDVKMKEKGDIPEGYSVSREKKERFSLILESASTNQTSMYLCASRERLAGFETQYFGPGTRLLVL.

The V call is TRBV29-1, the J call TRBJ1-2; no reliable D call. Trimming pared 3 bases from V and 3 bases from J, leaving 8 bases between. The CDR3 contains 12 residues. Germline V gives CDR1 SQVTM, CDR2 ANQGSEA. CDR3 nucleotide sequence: TGCAGCGTTGAGCGGGTTGACTATGGCTACACCTTC. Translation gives CSVERVDYGYTF.

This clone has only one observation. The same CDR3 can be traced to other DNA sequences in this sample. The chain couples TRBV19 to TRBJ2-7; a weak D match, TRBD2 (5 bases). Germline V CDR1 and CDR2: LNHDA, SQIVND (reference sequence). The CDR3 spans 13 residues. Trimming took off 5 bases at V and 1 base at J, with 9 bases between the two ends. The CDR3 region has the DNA TGTGCCAGTAGTCCAAGAGGGTCCTACGAGCAGTACTTC. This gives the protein CASSPRGSYEQYF.

Here the CDR3 reads CASIGTGHTGELFF. The CDR3 DNA sequence: TGTGCCAGCATCGGTACAGGGCATACCGGGGAGCTGTTTTTT. The chain couples TRBV2 to TRBJ2-2; D possibly corresponds to TRBD1 (6 bases). V lost 7 bases and J 5 bases, leaving 14 bases between the germline ends. Germline V gives CDR1 SNHLY, CDR2 FYNNEI. This CDR3 spans 14 amino acids.

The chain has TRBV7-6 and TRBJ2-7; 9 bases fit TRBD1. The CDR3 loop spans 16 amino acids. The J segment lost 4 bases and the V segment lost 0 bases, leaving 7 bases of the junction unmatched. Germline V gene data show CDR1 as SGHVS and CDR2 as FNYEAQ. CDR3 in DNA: TGTGCCAGCAGCTTAGCGGAGACAGGGGGGTTTTACGAGCAGTACTTC. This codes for CASSLAETGGFYEQYF.

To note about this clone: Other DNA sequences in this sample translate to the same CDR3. The CDR3 sequence: CASSFGGSTEAFF. In DNA form, the CDR3 reads TGTGCCAGCAGTTTCGGAGGGTCCACTGAAGCTTTCTTT. The J gene is TRBJ1-1, the V gene TRBV12-3 or TRBV12-4; no definite D call. The CDR3 runs to 13 residues. Trimming stripped 3 bases from V and 4 bases from J, with 9 bases between.